The 18 T cell receptor beta chains presented below share a single source sample, sequenced in a study of blood T cell repertoires in COVID-19 (dated by TCRdb to about 2020). Library preparation used the immunoSEQ multiplex PCR assay. The source is immuneACCESS, and TCRdb retained only in-frame sequences with V and J called. Part of the clones is not carried over; for the studies checked, unresolved V genes explain less than half of this, and the remainder is unexplained. The sample table lists fewer than 250,000 clones, over 80% of them with a count of one. The leading ten clones occupy around 6.4% of the sample. Material: peripheral blood. The origin of the receptors is a woman in her sixties with active or convalescent COVID-19.

The rearrangement links TRBV19 to TRBJ1-1; weak D call: TRBD1 (5 bases). Trimming took 2 bases from V and 3 from J, leaving 16 bases between them. The CDR3 totals 16 residues. Germline assignment: CDR1 LNHDA and CDR2 SQIVND (reference sequence). CDR3 sequence (DNA): TGTGCCAGTAGTATACCGGGGGAGGGAGGACACACTGAAGCTTTCTTT. Amino acids: CASSIPGEGGHTEAFF.

This clone is a singleton in its sample. V is TRBV7-6 and J is TRBJ2-7; tentatively, D is TRBD1 (5 bases). V shed 5 bases and J shed 0 bases, with 11 bases lying between them. Looked up from germline, CDR1 is SGHVS and CDR2 is FNYEAQ. The CDR3 spans 14 residues. CDR3 in amino acids: CASSPRTSSYEQYF. In DNA, the CDR3 is TGTGCCAGCAGCCCCCGGACATCCTCCTACGAGCAGTACTTC.

The rearrangement joins TRBV14 to TRBJ2-3; 9 nucleotides align to TRBD2. Losses at the gene ends were 0 bases for V and 4 bases for J; bases not matched to a gene: 2. The CDR3 contains 15 residues. CDR1 is SGHDN and CDR2 is FVKESK in the germline V gene. CDR3 nucleotide sequence: TGTGCCAGCAGCCAAGAGCTAGCGGGGCCAGATACGCAGTATTTT. Amino acid sequence: CASSQELAGPDTQYF.

A single count supports this clone. The rearrangement uses TRBV2 and TRBJ2-7; 10 bases map to TRBD1. Germline V gene sequence: CDR1 SNHLY, CDR2 FYNNEI. The CDR3 covers 13 residues. V gave up 3 bases and J gave up 6 bases; unmatched junction bases: 2. CDR3: CASSEWTGGEQYV. The CDR3 region has the DNA TGTGCCAGCAGTGAGTGGACAGGGGGCGAGCAGTACGTC.

The sample holds one count of this clone. This CDR3 reads CASSLSGFGYTF. CDR3 DNA sequence: TGTGCCAGCAGCTTATCAGGGTTCGGCTACACCTTC. The chain has TRBV7-2 and TRBJ1-2, with a possible D match to TRBD1 (5 bases). This CDR3 comprises 12 residues. CDR1 SGHTA and CDR2 FQGNSA come from the germline V gene. Trimming left V 2 bases short and J 8 bases short, with 9 bases between.

The chain combines TRBV6-2 or TRBV6-3 with TRBJ2-1; the match to TRBD2 covers 7 bases. The V and J ends lost 7 bases and 8 bases, in that order; junction bases with no gene match: 8. The CDR3 is 13 residues long. Germline V gene lookup returns CDR1 MNHEY and CDR2 SVGEGT. CDR3 coding DNA: TGTGCCAGCAACCCCGGGGCGGGAGATGAGCAGTTCTTC. Residues: CASNPGAGDEQFF.

This clone was picked up a small number of times. In the same sample, other DNA sequences code for this CDR3. The chain joins TRBV5-1 to TRBJ2-2; TRBD1 is a possible D gene (7 bases). CDR1 SGHRS and CDR2 YFSETQ come from the germline V gene. The CDR3 has 15 residues. Between the trimmed V and J ends, which lost 1 base and 6 bases, there was a span of 13 bases. The CDR3 spells CASSLRQGLPGELFF. The CDR3 DNA is TGCGCCAGCAGCTTGAGACAGGGACTCCCCGGGGAGCTGTTTTTT.

The chain couples TRBV2 to TRBJ1-1, with TRBD1 identical over 9 bases. V lost 1 base, J lost 5 bases, and 2 bases stayed unmatched. This CDR3 comprises 14 residues. Germline CDR1 reads SNHLY; CDR2 reads FYNNEI. The CDR3 coding sequence is TGTGCCAGCAGTGAAGTGACAGGGGGGACTGAAGCTTTCTTT. Its protein is CASSEVTGGTEAFF.

The chain is built from TRBV30 and TRBJ2-2; 9 positions agree with TRBD2. Germline V CDR1 and CDR2: GTSNPN, SVGIG (reference sequence). The CDR3 covers 14 residues. Trimming at V came to 6 bases and at J to 1 base, leaving 3 bases not matched to a gene. The DNA of the CDR3 is TGTGCCTGTACTAGCGGGCTGAACACCGGGGAGCTGTTTTTT. Amino acid sequence: CACTSGLNTGELFF.

This clone occurred once. This rearrangement joins TRBV30 to TRBJ2-5; 7 positions match TRBD1. The CDR3 extends over 16 amino acids. The V gene's germline CDR1 is GTSNPN and CDR2 SVGIG (reference sequence). The trim removed 0 bases at V and 5 bases at J, leaving 12 bases unmatched. CDR3 nucleotide sequence: TGTGCCTGGAGTGTTCCGTTGACAGGGATTGTGGAGACCCAGTACTTC. Residues: CAWSVPLTGIVETQYF.

V is TRBV5-1 and J is TRBJ2-2; 7 bases are shared with TRBD1. V was pared by 3 bases and J by 1 base, with 6 bases of the junction left unmatched. CDR1 is SGHRS, CDR2 YFSETQ, per germline. This CDR3 region has 16 residues. CDR3 sequence (DNA): TGCGCCAGCAGCTCCCCTGGGACAGAGAACACCGGGGAGCTGTTTTTT. Translation gives CASSSPGTENTGELFF.

V and J are TRBV14 and TRBJ2-1; 10 bases match TRBD2. The CDR3 has 18 residues. J was trimmed by 9 bases and V by 0 bases; bases with no gene match: 14. Germline V gene lookup returns CDR1 SGHDN and CDR2 FVKESK. CDR3 bases: TGTGCCAGCAGCCAAGATGGGACTCTAGCGGGGGTCGGCGGTGAGCAGTTCTTC. Translating it yields CASSQDGTLAGVGGEQFF.

The gene calls are TRBV29-1 and TRBJ2-3, with TRBD1 identical over 10 bases. This CDR3 contains 14 residues. CDR1 and CDR2 from the germline V gene are SQVTM and ANQGSEA. The trim removed 6 bases at V and 3 bases at J, leaving 6 bases unmatched. The CDR3 is CSVRQGAPTDTQYF. CDR3 DNA: TGCAGCGTGCGACAGGGGGCGCCAACAGATACGCAGTATTTT.

The chain links TRBV2 to TRBJ2-3; 13 bases are a match to TRBD2. This CDR3 contains 15 residues. After removal of 8 bases from V and 4 bases from J, the junction contained 6 bases not matched to a gene. Germline loops: CDR1 SNHLY, CDR2 FYNNEI. CDR3 in amino acids: CASSGLAGVPDTQYF. The CDR3 nucleotides are TGTGCCAGCTCAGGACTAGCGGGGGTGCCAGATACGCAGTATTTT. Full variable domain (remainder filled in from reference TRBV2 and TRBJ2-3): EPEVTQTPSHQVTQMGQEVILRCVPISNHLYFYWYRQILGQKVEFLVSFYNNEISEKSEIFDDQFSVERPDGSNFTLKIRSTKLEDSAMYFCASSGLAGVPDTQYFGPGTRLTVL.

This clone was counted only a few times. The chain combines TRBV24-1 with TRBJ2-1, with 9 bases that match TRBD1. Germline V gene sequence: CDR1 KGHDR, CDR2 SFDVKD. Trimming at V came to 4 bases and at J to 4 bases, leaving 4 bases not matched to a gene. The CDR3 spans 15 residues. CDR3 in DNA: TGTGCCACCAGTGACCGGGACAGGGTATACAATGAGCAGTTCTTC. This encodes CATSDRDRVYNEQFF.

The chain combines TRBV19 with TRBJ2-5; possible D gene TRBD2, 6 bases. There are 15 residues in the CDR3. With 3 bases removed from V and 2 bases from J, the gap between germline ends came to 13 bases. Looked up from germline, CDR1 is LNHDA and CDR2 is SQIVND (reference sequence). This CDR3 is CASSMGGRAQETQYF. CDR3 coding DNA: TGTGCCAGTAGTATGGGAGGACGGGCACAAGAGACCCAGTACTTC.

The chain combines TRBV7-2 with TRBJ1-4; TRBD1 aligns across 10 bases. CDR1 and CDR2 (germline): SGHTA, FQGNSA. The CDR3 has 16 amino acids. V was pared by 5 bases and J by 3 bases, with 6 bases of the junction left unmatched. CDR3 loop: CASSQWTGGSNEKLFF. Written as DNA, the CDR3 is TGTGCCAGCAGCCAATGGACAGGGGGTTCTAATGAAAAACTGTTTTTT.

This clone has only a few counts. This chain links TRBV19 with TRBJ1-5, with 7 bases identical to TRBD1. Germline loops: CDR1 LNHDA, CDR2 SQIVND (reference sequence). CDR3 size: 13 residues. The V segment lost 3 bases and the J segment 5 bases; nucleotides outside the gene matches: 1. The CDR3 sequence is CASSIDRDQPQHF. CDR3 sequence (DNA): TGTGCCAGTAGTATCGACAGGGATCAGCCCCAGCATTTT.